The 13 T cell receptor beta chains in this list originate from one sample, sequenced in a study of shared clonotypes between healthy human individuals. Profiled with immunoSEQ multiplex PCR; TCRdb holds only in-frame clones, not every one. This table has 2,500,000 or so clones, approximately 93% appearing once. Sequencing was carried out using naive CD4+ T cells from PBMCs. Subset given: CD45RA+ positively selected. The receptor source for this set is a young man in good health. Some clones in this sample may be carry-over from other donors' samples.

DNA of the CDR3: TGTGCCAGCAGGCGGGACAGGGGTTTCTACAATGAGCAGTTCTTC. Protein product: CASRRDRGFYNEQFF. The rearrangement uses TRBV11-1 and TRBJ2-1; TRBD1 agrees at 10 bases. J gave up 3 bases and V 6 bases, and 5 bases lay outside the gene matches. The germline V gene encodes CDR1 SGHAT and CDR2 FQDESV (reference sequence). The CDR3 consists of 15 residues.

The V gene is TRBV10-3, the J gene TRBJ2-4, with D hard to call. Trimming removed 6 bases at V and 5 bases at J, with 11 bases between. This CDR3 comprises 13 residues. Germline V gene sequence: CDR1 ENHRY, CDR2 SYGVKD. CDR3: CAISTLRENIQYF. The CDR3, as DNA: TGTGCCATCAGCACACTACGGGAAAACATTCAGTACTTC.

This chain joins TRBV28 and TRBJ1-2, with 7 positions matching TRBD1. Trimming took 7 bases from V and 4 from J; bases not matched to a gene: 6. Germline CDR1 is MDHEN and CDR2 is SYDVKM. This CDR3 region has 13 residues. CDR3 coding DNA: TGTGCCAGCACTGCGGACAGGCGCTATGGCTACACCTTC. It yields the protein CASTADRRYGYTF.

V and J are TRBV10-1 and TRBJ2-5; D possibly corresponds to TRBD1 (6 bases). Germline V gene data show CDR1 as WNHNN and CDR2 as SYGVQD (reference sequence). The V and J ends lost 1 base and 2 bases respectively, with 17 bases between them. The CDR3 covers 17 residues. The CDR3 coding sequence is TGCGCCAGCAGTGAGTGGGGGCCTACAAAGGATCAAGAGACCCAGTACTTC. Its translation is CASSEWGPTKDQETQYF.

This chain uses TRBV11-2 with TRBJ2-2, with D uncertain. CDR3 length equals 15 residues. Trimming took 6 bases from V and 1 from J, leaving 12 bases between them. Germline loops: CDR1 SGHAT, CDR2 FQNNGV. The chain's CDR3 is CASRSQNLNTGELFF. The DNA of the CDR3 is TGTGCCAGCAGGTCTCAGAATCTGAACACCGGGGAGCTGTTTTTT.

This clone occurred once. This chain joins TRBV6-1 and TRBJ1-3; 8 bases line up with TRBD1. Trimming took 6 bases from V and 5 from J; bases not matched to a gene: 9. The CDR3 sequence is 15 residues long. CDR1 MNHNS and CDR2 SASEGT come from the germline V gene. CDR3: CASSEDRVQRNTIYF. For the CDR3, the DNA is TGTGCCAGCAGCGAGGACAGGGTCCAGAGAAACACCATATATTTT.

With respect to this clone: The sample carries other DNA sequences with the same CDR3. This sequence joins TRBV4-1 and TRBJ2-3, with D uncertain. Germline values: CDR1 MGHRA, CDR2 YSYEKL. The CDR3 sequence is 12 residues long. With 3 bases removed from V and 2 bases from J, the gap between germline ends came to 3 bases. This CDR3 is CASSQPTDTQYF. The CDR3 bases are TGCGCCAGCAGCCAGCCCACAGATACGCAGTATTTT.

With respect to this clone: This same CDR3 is encoded by further DNA sequences in the sample. The chain is built from TRBV28 and TRBJ2-2, with D perhaps matching TRBD1 (6 bases). This CDR3 comprises 13 residues. V was shortened by 8 bases and J by 8 bases, with 15 bases between the two germline ends. The germline gives CDR1 MDHEN, CDR2 SYDVKM. CDR3 residues: CASAGQLTGELFF. The CDR3 nucleotides are TGTGCCAGCGCCGGACAGCTCACTGGGGAGCTGTTTTTT.

The V call is TRBV27, the J call TRBJ2-1; D gene unclear. The CDR3 covers 13 residues. Germline CDR1 reads MNHEY; CDR2 reads SMNVEV (reference sequence). V lost 5 bases to trimming and J lost 7 bases, with 12 bases between them. The CDR3, as DNA: TGTGCCAGCAGTCTTCGGACGTTGAATGAGCAGTTCTTC. This sequence encodes CASSLRTLNEQFF.

The J gene is TRBJ1-4, the V gene TRBV15, with TRBD1 as a possible D gene (5 bases). This CDR3 comprises 18 residues. V dropped 0 bases and J dropped 5 bases, with 19 bases sitting between them. Germline CDR1 and CDR2: LNHNV and YYDKDF (reference sequence). The CDR3 spells CATSRDPRWGTKNEKLFF. The CDR3 DNA is TGTGCCACCAGCAGAGATCCTCGCTGGGGCACGAAAAATGAAAAACTGTTTTTT.

The chain couples TRBV7-8 to TRBJ2-3, with 11 bases lining up with TRBD2. Germline CDR1 and CDR2: SGHVS and FQNEAQ. The CDR3 runs 16 residues. V shed 2 bases and J 0 bases; nucleotides not matched to a gene: 1. The CDR3 nucleotides read TGTGCCAGCAGCTTAAGACTAGCGGGGAGCACAGATACGCAGTATTTT. This codes for CASSLRLAGSTDTQYF.

CDR3 amino acids: CASSEGRGNEKLFF. In DNA, the CDR3 is TGTGCCAGCAGTGAAGGCAGGGGGAATGAAAAACTGTTTTTT. This chain connects TRBV25-1 to TRBJ1-4, with 7 bases aligning to TRBD1. Germline CDR1 is MGHDK and CDR2 is SYGVNS. Trimming took 2 bases from V and 5 from J; bases not matched to a gene: 2. This CDR3 is built from 14 residues.

As for this clone: In the same sample, other DNA sequences code for this CDR3. The gene calls are TRBV19 and TRBJ1-5; D might be TRBD1 (5 bases). This CDR3 is built from 16 residues. Trimming shortened V by 3 bases and J by 0 bases, and 12 bases separated the two germline ends. Germline loops: CDR1 LNHDA, CDR2 SQIVND (reference sequence). The CDR3 sequence: CASSIRGTDSNQPQHF. The DNA for the CDR3 is TGTGCCAGTAGTATTCGGGGGACCGATAGCAATCAGCCCCAGCATTTT.